This TCR beta chain was profiled in a study of radiation and T cells in renal cell carcinoma. Regarding time point: blood 2 weeks post-SBRT. Treatment meaning: 15 Gy SBRT to primary tumor, nephrectomy 4 weeks later. The patient's renal cell carcinoma had clear cell pathology. Germline lookup yields CDR1 SGHVS and CDR2 FNYEAQ. The CDR3 is 13 amino acids. The V end lost 0 bases, the J end lost 4 bases, and 5 bases lay between the germline ends. Repertoires were generated with immunoSEQ multiplex PCR, while TCRdb's copy carries only in-frame clones and drops some. The sample holds about 120,000 clones, around 82% seen once.

This TCR derives from a man over 45 with renal cell carcinoma. The sample consisted of blood, taken from a patient whose treatment included radiotherapy and nephrectomy. The rearrangement links TRBV7-6 to TRBJ2-3; D remains unclear. CDR3 sequence (DNA): TGTGCCAGCAGCTTAGCGGTAGCAGATACGCAGTATTTT. Translated, it gives CASSLAVADTQYF. The full variable domain, rest sourced from reference TRBV7-6 and TRBJ2-3, is GAGVSQSPRYKVTKRGQDVALRCDPISGHVSLYWYRQALGQGPEFLTYFNYEAQQDKSGLPNDRFSAERPEGSISTLTIQRTEQRDSAMYRCASSLAVADTQYFGPGTRLTVL.